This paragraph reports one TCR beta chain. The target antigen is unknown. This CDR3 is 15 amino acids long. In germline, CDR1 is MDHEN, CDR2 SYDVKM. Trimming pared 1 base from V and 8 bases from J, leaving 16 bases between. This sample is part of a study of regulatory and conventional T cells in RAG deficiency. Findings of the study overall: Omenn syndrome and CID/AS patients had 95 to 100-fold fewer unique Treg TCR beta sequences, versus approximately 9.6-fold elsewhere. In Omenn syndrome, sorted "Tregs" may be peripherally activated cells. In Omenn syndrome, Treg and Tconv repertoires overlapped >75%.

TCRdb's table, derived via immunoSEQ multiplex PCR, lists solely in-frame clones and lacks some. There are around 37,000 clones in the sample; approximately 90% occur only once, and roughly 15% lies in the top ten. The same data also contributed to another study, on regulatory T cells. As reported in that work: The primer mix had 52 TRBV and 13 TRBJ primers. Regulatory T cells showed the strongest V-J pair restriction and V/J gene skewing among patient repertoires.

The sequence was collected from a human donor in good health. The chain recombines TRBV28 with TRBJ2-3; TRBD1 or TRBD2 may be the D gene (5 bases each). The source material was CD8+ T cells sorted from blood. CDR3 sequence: CASSLFGTQGATQYF. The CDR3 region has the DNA TGTGCCAGCAGTTTATTCGGGACCCAAGGAGCTACGCAGTATTTT.